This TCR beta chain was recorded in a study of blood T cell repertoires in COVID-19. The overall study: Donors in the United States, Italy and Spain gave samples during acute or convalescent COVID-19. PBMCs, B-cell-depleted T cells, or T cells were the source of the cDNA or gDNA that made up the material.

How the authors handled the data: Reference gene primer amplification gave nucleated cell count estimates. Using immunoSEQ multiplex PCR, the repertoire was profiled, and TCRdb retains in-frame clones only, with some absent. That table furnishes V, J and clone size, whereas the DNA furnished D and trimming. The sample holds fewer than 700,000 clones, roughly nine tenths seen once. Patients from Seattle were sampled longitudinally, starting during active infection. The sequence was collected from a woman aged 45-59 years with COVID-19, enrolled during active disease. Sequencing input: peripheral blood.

Here the CDR3 reads CASSYPQGIRAGELFF. The CDR3 DNA reads TGTGCCAGCAGTTACCCCCAGGGGATTAGAGCCGGGGAGCTGTTTTTT. This chain connects TRBV6-5 to TRBJ2-2; a weak D match, TRBD1 (6 bases). V was clipped by 2 bases and J by 6 bases, with 16 bases between them. Looked up from germline, CDR1 is MNHEY and CDR2 is SVGAGI. This CDR3 is 16 amino acids long.